One sample yielded the 15 T cell receptor beta chains listed below, sequenced in a study of vaccination and CD4 T cells after COVID-19 (dated by TCRdb to between 2020 and 2023). Antigens for these TCRs are unknown. The library was prepared using PCR. TCRdb records Illumina iSeq 100 as the sequencer. DNA from cultured CD4+ T cells underwent TCR sequencing with the Oncomine TCR Beta short-read assay at the Johns Hopkins FTIC core. The QIAamp micro DNA kit was used to extract genomic DNA from the cultured CD4+ T cells. Using fastp at Q25 and MiXCR, TCRdb reprocessed the public reads and kept productive beta chains. Each entry is one CDR3 protein sequence, shown with its most common DNA and genes. The sample yields some 8,000 distinct CDR3 sequences; about 30% were counted once. Clones ranked in the top ten supply over 11% of the sample. Interpreted using the paper, the treatment or condition label stands for: roughly 10-day PBMC culture with coronavirus spike peptide pools or control peptides (ViraFEST assay). CD4+ T cells from unexposed donors were collected before the COVID-19 pandemic (2011-2018).

Sequences were obtained from CD4+ T cells from blood, cultured in vitro. These receptors came from a human donor in good health.

This clonotype was seen a handful of times. The chain carries TRBV5-1 and TRBJ2-7, with 12 positions matching TRBD1. Trimming removed 4 bases from V and 6 bases from J; junction bases left unmatched: 11. Germline CDR1 and CDR2: SGHRS and YFSETQ. The CDR3 loop spans 16 amino acids. The DNA for the CDR3 is TGCGCCAGCAGCCCGCAGGGACAGGGGGCAACTATCGAGCAGTACTTC. Encoded protein: CASSPQGQGATIEQYF.

A few counts support this clonotype. The V gene is TRBV30, the J gene TRBJ2-7, with 9 bases lining up with TRBD2. The CDR3 totals 12 residues. Germline assignment: CDR1 GTSNPN and CDR2 SVGIG (reference sequence). The trim removed 4 bases at V and 2 bases at J, leaving 0 bases unmatched. DNA of the CDR3: TGTGCCTGGACTAGCGGGACCTACGAGCAGTACTTC. Encoded protein: CAWTSGTYEQYF.

The sample holds a few counts of this clonotype. The chain combines TRBV12-3 or TRBV12-4 with TRBJ1-5; 8 bases align to TRBD1. The V and J ends lost 3 bases and 6 bases, in that order; junction bases with no gene match: 4. This CDR3 has 14 amino acids. CDR3 nucleotide sequence: TGTGCCAGCAGTTTGCAGGGGGCGGTTCAGCCCCAGCATTTT. Its translation is CASSLQGAVQPQHF.

The CDR3 nucleotides read TGCGCCAGCAGCTTGGATACCGCATTGGGTGGCTACACCTTC. Translated: CASSLDTALGGYTF. V gene TRBV5-1 combines with J gene TRBJ1-2; D gene ambiguous. The ends were cut back, 0 bases at V and 7 bases at J, with 13 bases in the middle. There are 14 residues in the CDR3. Germline V gives CDR1 SGHRS, CDR2 YFSETQ. Based on the CDR3 plus reference TRBV5-1 and TRBJ1-2, the full variable domain is KAGVTQTPRYLIKTRGQQVTLSCSPISGHRSVSWYQQTPGQGLQFLFEYFSETQRNKGNFPGRFSGRQFSNSRSEMNVSTLELGDSALYLCASSLDTALGGYTFGSGTRLTVV.

The chain employs TRBV28 and TRBJ2-1; 7 bases line up with TRBD1. In germline, CDR1 is MDHEN, CDR2 SYDVKM. Unmatched junction bases numbered 10, after V lost 6 bases and J lost 2 bases. The CDR3 runs to 16 residues. This CDR3 reads CASRRRGRLAYNEQFF. The CDR3 bases are TGTGCCAGCAGGAGAAGGGGGCGGCTAGCCTACAATGAGCAGTTCTTC.

This sequence joins TRBV4-2 and TRBJ2-5, with D possibly TRBD2 on 6 matching bases. Germline CDR1 reads LGHNA; CDR2 reads YNFKEQ. V lost 5 bases and J lost 1, with 8 bases in between. The CDR3 has 13 residues. The DNA of the CDR3 is TGTGCCAGCAGCGTGCGGGGCCAAGAGACCCAGTACTTC. Translation gives CASSVRGQETQYF.

The chain employs TRBV7-6 and TRBJ1-2; a possible D gene is TRBD1 (5 bases). This CDR3 is built from 13 residues. The germline CDR1 and CDR2 sequences are SGHVS and FNYEAQ. Trimming pared 2 bases from V and 3 bases from J, leaving 7 bases between. CDR3 residues: CASSLRGDYGYTF. In DNA form, the CDR3 reads TGTGCCAGCAGCTTAAGGGGTGACTATGGCTACACCTTC.

This clonotype was counted only a few times. The V gene is TRBV20-1, the J gene TRBJ2-7; 10 nucleotides match TRBD2. The CDR3 consists of 13 residues. Per the germline V gene, CDR1 is DFQATT and CDR2 is SNEGSKA (reference sequence). Trimming removed 4 bases from V and 5 bases from J; junction bases left unmatched: 5. CDR3 nucleotide sequence: TGCAGTGCTACGGCTAGCGGGAGCGACGAGCAGTACTTC. Translating it yields CSATASGSDEQYF.

The gene calls are TRBV7-6 and TRBJ2-2; 11 positions agree with TRBD2. J was trimmed by 4 bases and V by 5 bases; bases with no gene match: 6. CDR1 is SGHVS and CDR2 is FNYEAQ in the germline V gene. The CDR3 has 16 residues. CDR3 loop: CASSLASGRSTGELFF. CDR3 nucleotides: TGTGCCAGCAGCCTCGCTAGCGGGAGGAGCACCGGGGAGCTGTTTTTT. Together with reference TRBV7-6 and TRBJ2-2, the CDR3 gives the full variable domain: GAGVSQSPRYKVTKRGQDVALRCDPISGHVSLYWYRQALGQGPEFLTYFNYEAQQDKSGLPNDRFSAERPEGSISTLTIQRTEQRDSAMYRCASSLASGRSTGELFFGEGSRLTVL.

A few counts support this clonotype. The V call is TRBV28, the J call TRBJ2-5; 11 nucleotides agree with TRBD2. J lost 5 bases, V lost 6 bases, and 11 bases had no gene match. Per germline, CDR1 MDHEN and CDR2 SYDVKM. The CDR3 runs 16 residues. The CDR3 DNA reads TGTGCCAGCAGGAGAATAGCGGGAGGGCCCAGTGAGACCCAGTACTTC. Amino acids: CASRRIAGGPSETQYF.

The chain joins TRBV6-1 to TRBJ2-7, with 8 bases identical to TRBD2. The CDR3 runs to 14 residues. Germline lookup yields CDR1 MNHNS and CDR2 SASEGT. J was trimmed by 6 bases and V by 7 bases; bases with no gene match: 11. The CDR3 bases are TGTGCCAGCACTAGCGGGCCATCCGGGTCCGAGCAGTACTTC. Its translation is CASTSGPSGSEQYF.

The chain recombines TRBV30 with TRBJ1-1; D is undetermined. Germline loops: CDR1 GTSNPN, CDR2 SVGIG (reference sequence). Trimming shortened V by 4 bases and J by 5 bases, and 20 bases separated the two germline ends. The CDR3 has 15 amino acids. This CDR3 is CAWNRYLGSWTEAFF. The CDR3 DNA follows: TGTGCCTGGAATCGTTACTTAGGGAGTTGGACTGAAGCTTTCTTT.

This clonotype has a handful of counts. CDR3 region: CASSMRGSSYEQYF. CDR3 DNA: TGTGCCAGTAGTATGAGGGGGAGCTCCTACGAGCAGTACTTC. This chain connects TRBV19 to TRBJ2-7, with D perhaps TRBD1 (6 bases). From germline, CDR1 is LNHDA and CDR2 SQIVND (reference sequence). V lost 3 bases, J lost 0 bases, and 9 bases lay in between. The CDR3 runs 14 residues.

This clonotype was counted a few times. The V call is TRBV28, the J call TRBJ1-6, with D unclear. V gave up 11 bases and J gave up 0 bases, with 8 bases separating them. Germline V gene data show CDR1 as MDHEN and CDR2 as SYDVKM. This CDR3 is built from 13 residues. The CDR3 DNA sequence: TGTGCCCTCGGAAGCTCCTATAATTCACCCCTCCACTTT. This codes for CALGSSYNSPLHF.

This clonotype was seen more than once but under ten times. The rearrangement joins TRBV20-1 to TRBJ2-3; 15 nucleotides match TRBD2. This CDR3 region has 16 residues. Per the germline V gene, CDR1 is DFQATT and CDR2 is SNEGSKA (reference sequence). With V trimmed by 5 bases and J by 5 bases, 8 bases remained unmatched. CDR3 residues: CSAHEGTSGRKDTQYF. DNA of the CDR3: TGCAGTGCTCACGAAGGGACTAGCGGGAGGAAAGATACGCAGTATTTT.